This entry lists 17 T cell receptor beta chains sequenced from one sample in a study of neoadjuvant anti-PD-1 for oral cavity cancer. Sequencing was performed with immunoSEQ multiplex PCR; in TCRdb, only in-frame clones are kept and a portion is missing. The repertoire holds about 23,000 clones, with around a quarter as singletons. The time point denotes: after neoadjuvant nivolumab, at surgical resection. The material sequenced was tumor tissue, taken after nivolumab (anti-PD-1) treatment. These receptors originate from a person aged 40 to 85 with oral cavity squamous cell carcinoma.

In its sample, this clone was seen a few times. For the CDR3, the DNA is TGTGCCAGCAGTGAAGGGGTGGGGCCGTACGAGCAGTACTTC. This sequence encodes CASSEGVGPYEQYF. The rearrangement joins TRBV6-1 to TRBJ2-7; possible D gene TRBD1, 5 bases. V was shortened by 1 base and J by 4 bases, with 11 bases between the two germline ends. Per germline, CDR1 MNHNS and CDR2 SASEGT. The CDR3 contains 14 residues.

This clone was observed a handful of times. The chain's CDR3 is CASSHRQGVAFF. CDR3 in DNA: TGTGCCAGCAGCCACCGACAGGGCGTCGCTTTCTTT. The V gene is TRBV4-2, the J gene TRBJ1-1, with TRBD1 matching 7 bases. CDR1 LGHNA and CDR2 YNFKEQ come from the germline V gene. The CDR3 contains 12 residues. V was pared by 3 bases and J by 11 bases, with 6 bases of the junction left unmatched.

Note on this clone: Additional DNA sequences in this sample encode the identical CDR3. V and J are TRBV6-5 and TRBJ1-5, with 8 bases matching TRBD1. V shed 6 bases and J 4 bases; nucleotides not matched to a gene: 5. CDR1 and CDR2 from the germline V gene are MNHEY and SVGAGI. There are 14 residues in the CDR3. The chain's CDR3 is CASRRTGRNQPQHF. In DNA form, the CDR3 reads TGTGCCAGCAGAAGGACAGGGCGAAATCAGCCCCAGCATTTT.

This clone came up a few times. This chain connects TRBV5-1 to TRBJ2-7; D may be TRBD1 (6 bases). Trimming removed 1 base from V and 6 bases from J, with 17 bases in between. From germline, CDR1 is SGHRS and CDR2 YFSETQ. This CDR3 comprises 15 residues. DNA of the CDR3: TGCGCCAGCAGCTTGTTGAACAGGGAATCGGGCGAGCAGTACTTC. This gives the protein CASSLLNRESGEQYF.

J is TRBJ1-5 and V is TRBV18; D unresolved. V was clipped by 5 bases and J by 2 bases, with 13 bases between them. From germline, CDR1 is KGHSH and CDR2 LQKENI. CDR3 length: 15 residues. CDR3 amino acids: CASSIGSGGNQPQHF. DNA for the CDR3: TGTGCCAGCTCAATCGGGTCTGGAGGCAATCAGCCCCAGCATTTT.

The chain joins TRBV7-3 to TRBJ2-5, with a tentative D call TRBD2 (6 bases). V was pared by 4 bases and J by 3 bases, with 12 bases between. Germline V gene data show CDR1 as SGHTA and CDR2 as FQGTGA. The CDR3 has 14 amino acids. As DNA, the CDR3 is TGTGCCAGCAGCTCCCCGGGACTGGAAGAGACCCAGTACTTC. It translates to CASSSPGLEETQYF. Filled out from reference TRBV7-3 and TRBJ2-5, the complete variable domain reads GAGVSQTPSNKVTEKGKYVELRCDPISGHTALYWYRQSLGQGPEFLIYFQGTGAADDSGLPNDRFFAVRPEGSVSTLKIQRTERGDSAVYLCASSSPGLEETQYFGPGTRLLVL.

This clone turned up a few times. This chain connects TRBV27 to TRBJ2-5, with D possibly being TRBD2 (6 bases). This CDR3 has 14 amino acids. Trimming took 5 bases from V and 1 from J, leaving 11 bases between them. Looked up from germline, CDR1 is MNHEY and CDR2 is SMNVEV (reference sequence). The CDR3 loop is CASSTGTVQETQYF. The CDR3 bases are TGTGCCAGCAGTACGGGGACTGTCCAAGAGACCCAGTACTTC.

This sequence joins TRBV7-2 and TRBJ1-2; D is unresolved. This CDR3 spans 13 amino acids. Germline loops: CDR1 SGHTA, CDR2 FQGNSA. V shed 5 bases and J shed 1 base, with 8 bases lying between them. CDR3 loop: CASSLDNNYGYTF. The CDR3 region has the DNA TGTGCCAGCAGCCTTGACAATAACTATGGCTACACCTTC.

This clone was detected only a few times. The V call is TRBV11-2, the J call TRBJ2-2; 8 nucleotides match TRBD2. CDR3 length: 15 residues. Germline assignment: CDR1 SGHAT and CDR2 FQNNGV. V dropped 5 bases and J dropped 4; count of bases not matched to a gene: 6. CDR3 DNA: TGTGCCAGCAGCCCCGGCAGCGGGAGCACCGGGGAGCTGTTTTTT. This translates into CASSPGSGSTGELFF.

The V gene is TRBV4-1, the J gene TRBJ2-3, with D perhaps given as TRBD1 or TRBD2 (6 bases each). CDR1 is MGHRA and CDR2 is YSYEKL in the germline V gene. With 3 bases removed from V and 4 bases from J, the gap between germline ends came to 14 bases. This CDR3 contains 15 residues. The CDR3 spells CASSQEGGGADTQYF. In DNA form, the CDR3 reads TGCGCCAGCAGCCAGGAGGGGGGAGGTGCAGATACGCAGTATTTT.

This rearrangement joins TRBV27 to TRBJ2-7, with 10 positions matching TRBD1. Germline values: CDR1 MNHEY, CDR2 SMNVEV (reference sequence). There are 17 residues in the CDR3. J was trimmed by 0 bases and V by 10 bases; bases with no gene match: 15. The CDR3 sequence: CANSDRGIPLSSYEQYF. The CDR3 coding sequence is TGTGCCAACTCGGACAGGGGGATACCCTTGAGCTCCTACGAGCAGTACTTC.

The chain carries TRBV5-6 and TRBJ2-7; 9 positions agree with TRBD1. V gave up 4 bases and J gave up 4 bases; unmatched junction bases: 6. The germline V gene encodes CDR1 SGHDT and CDR2 YYEEEE. The CDR3 contains 14 residues. CDR3 protein: CASSPWDRAYEQYF. The CDR3 nucleotides read TGTGCCAGCAGCCCCTGGGACAGGGCGTACGAGCAGTACTTC. Full variable domain (rest looked up from reference TRBV5-6 and TRBJ2-7): DAGVTQSPTHLIKTRGQQVTLRCSPKSGHDTVSWYQQALGQGPQFIFQYYEEEERQRGNFPDRFSGHQFPNYSSELNVNALLLGDSALYLCASSPWDRAYEQYFGPGTRLTVT.

The J gene is TRBJ1-1, the V gene TRBV29-1; D not resolved. CDR3 length: 14 residues. Germline V gene data show CDR1 as SQVTM and CDR2 as ANQGSEA. With 3 bases removed from V and 1 base from J, the gap between germline ends came to 12 bases. The chain's CDR3 is CSVELVARNTEAFF. The CDR3, as DNA: TGCAGCGTTGAGTTGGTGGCTAGGAACACTGAAGCTTTCTTT.

This clone came up once. Here the CDR3 DNA reads TGTGCCAGCAGTAAAAATCCGGGACAGGGATTTTATGGCTACACCTTC. Translation: CASSKNPGQGFYGYTF. The chain joins TRBV27 to TRBJ1-2; 9 bases are shared with TRBD1. The junction had 12 bases not matched to a gene; V was cut back by 5 bases and J by 5 bases. The CDR3 has 16 residues. Germline V CDR1 and CDR2: MNHEY, SMNVEV (reference sequence).

This clone was seen more than once but under ten times. V gene TRBV7-6 combines with J gene TRBJ2-6, with D possibly matching TRBD2 (5 bases). The germline gives CDR1 SGHVS, CDR2 FNYEAQ. CDR3 length equals 15 residues. V gave up 5 bases and J gave up 0 bases, with 8 bases separating them. CDR3 amino acids: CASSESGSGANVLTF. DNA of the CDR3: TGTGCCAGCAGCGAGAGCGGCTCTGGGGCCAACGTCCTGACTTTC.

This rearrangement joins TRBV19 to TRBJ1-2; the match to TRBD1 covers 10 bases. V trimming: 2 bases; J trimming: 0 bases; junction bases outside the gene matches: 3. CDR3 length equals 16 residues. Germline CDR1 reads LNHDA; CDR2 reads SQIVND (reference sequence). The CDR3 DNA is TGTGCCAGTAGTATACCCGGACAGGGGGCTAACTATGGCTACACCTTC. This translates into CASSIPGQGANYGYTF.

This clone was observed a few times. The chain employs TRBV5-6 and TRBJ2-3; possibly TRBD2 for D (6 bases). The CDR3 sequence is 13 residues long. Germline assignment: CDR1 SGHDT and CDR2 YYEEEE. V lost 7 bases to trimming and J lost 3 bases, with 12 bases between them. The CDR3 loop is CASGPSGTDTQYF. The DNA for the CDR3 is TGTGCCAGCGGTCCGAGCGGGACAGATACGCAGTATTTT.